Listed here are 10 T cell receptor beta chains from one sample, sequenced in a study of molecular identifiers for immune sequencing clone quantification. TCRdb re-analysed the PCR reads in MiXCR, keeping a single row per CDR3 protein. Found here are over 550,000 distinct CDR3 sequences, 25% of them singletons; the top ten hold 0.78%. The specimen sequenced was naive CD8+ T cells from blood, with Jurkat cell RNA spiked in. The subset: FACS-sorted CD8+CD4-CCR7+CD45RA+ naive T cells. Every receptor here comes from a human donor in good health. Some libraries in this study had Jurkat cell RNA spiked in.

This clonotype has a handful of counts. CDR3 nucleotide sequence: TGCGCCAGCAGCCAAGATAGGGAGCCAGGGTATCAGCCCCAGCATTTT. It encodes CASSQDREPGYQPQHF. The chain recombines TRBV4-3 with TRBJ1-5; maybe TRBD1 (5 bases). Trimming cost V 0 bases and J 5 bases, with 14 bases left between them. The CDR3 sequence is 16 residues long. In germline, CDR1 is LGHNA, CDR2 YSLEER.

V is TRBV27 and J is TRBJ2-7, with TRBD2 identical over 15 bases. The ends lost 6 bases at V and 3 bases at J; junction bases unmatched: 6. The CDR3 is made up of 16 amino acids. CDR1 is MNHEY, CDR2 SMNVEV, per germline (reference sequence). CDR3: CASSNGTSGGLYEQYF. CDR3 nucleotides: TGTGCCAGCAGCAACGGGACTAGCGGGGGGCTCTACGAGCAGTACTTC.

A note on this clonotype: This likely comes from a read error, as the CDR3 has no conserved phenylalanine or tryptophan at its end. The CDR3 DNA follows: TGCGCCAGCAGTTGGACAGGAGCTTTCTTA. This translates into CASSWTGAFL. J is TRBJ1-1 and V is TRBV5-1; 7 bases are a match to TRBD1. V was clipped by 5 bases and J by 10 bases; unmatched bases: 2. The CDR3 consists of 10 residues. Germline assignment: CDR1 SGHRS and CDR2 YFSETQ.

As DNA, the CDR3 is TGCGCCAGCAGCCAAGATCGCGCGGGAGGCGGCGAGCAGTACTTC. Amino acids: CASSQDRAGGGEQYF. The chain is built from TRBV4-1 and TRBJ2-7, with 8 nucleotides matching TRBD2. The CDR3 is 15 amino acids. Germline V gene lookup returns CDR1 MGHRA and CDR2 YSYEKL. The J segment lost 6 bases and the V segment lost 0 bases, leaving 7 bases of the junction unmatched.

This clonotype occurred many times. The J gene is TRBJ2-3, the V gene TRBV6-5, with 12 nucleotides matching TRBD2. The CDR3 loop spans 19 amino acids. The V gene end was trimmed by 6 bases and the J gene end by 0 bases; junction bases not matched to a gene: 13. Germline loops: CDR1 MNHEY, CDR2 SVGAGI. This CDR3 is CASSPTGLAGGPSTDTQYF. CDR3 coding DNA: TGTGCCAGCAGCCCCACAGGGCTAGCGGGGGGGCCTAGCACAGATACGCAGTATTTT.

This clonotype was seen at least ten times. CDR3 nucleotide sequence: TGTGCCAGTAGTAGCCCTGGGGCCAACGTCCTGACTTTC. It encodes CASSSPGANVLTF. V gene TRBV19 combines with J gene TRBJ2-6; the D is unclear. This CDR3 region has 13 residues. Germline assignment: CDR1 LNHDA and CDR2 SQIVND (reference sequence). The V and J ends lost 4 bases and 2 bases respectively, with 3 bases between them.

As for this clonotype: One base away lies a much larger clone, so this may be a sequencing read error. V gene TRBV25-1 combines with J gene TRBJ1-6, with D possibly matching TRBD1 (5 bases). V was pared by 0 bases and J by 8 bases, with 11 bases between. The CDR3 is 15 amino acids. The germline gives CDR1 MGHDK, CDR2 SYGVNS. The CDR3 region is CASSEYRTMDSPLHF. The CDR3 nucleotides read TGTGCCAGCAGTGAATATCGGACAATGGATTCACCCCTCCACTTT.

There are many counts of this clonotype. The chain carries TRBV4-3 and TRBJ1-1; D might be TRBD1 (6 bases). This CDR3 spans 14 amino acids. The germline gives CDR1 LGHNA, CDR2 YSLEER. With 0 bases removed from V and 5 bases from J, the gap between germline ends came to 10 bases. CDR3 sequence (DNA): TGCGCCAGCAGCCAAGATTGGGGGGCTACTGAAGCTTTCTTT. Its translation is CASSQDWGATEAFF.

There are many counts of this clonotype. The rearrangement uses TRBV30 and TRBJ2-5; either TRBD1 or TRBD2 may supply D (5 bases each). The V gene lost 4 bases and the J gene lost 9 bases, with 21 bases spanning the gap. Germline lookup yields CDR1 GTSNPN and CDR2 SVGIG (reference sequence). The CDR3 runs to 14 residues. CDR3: CAWTTGTGVEAQYF. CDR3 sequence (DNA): TGTGCCTGGACAACCGGGACCGGCGTTGAGGCCCAGTACTTC.

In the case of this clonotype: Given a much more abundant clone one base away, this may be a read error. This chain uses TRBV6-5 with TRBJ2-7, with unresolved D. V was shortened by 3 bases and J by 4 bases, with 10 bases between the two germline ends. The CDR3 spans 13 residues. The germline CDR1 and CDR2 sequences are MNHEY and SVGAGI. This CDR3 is CASSYFHGYEQYF. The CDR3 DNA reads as TGTGCCAGCAGTTATTTTCATGGGTACGAGCAGTACTTC.